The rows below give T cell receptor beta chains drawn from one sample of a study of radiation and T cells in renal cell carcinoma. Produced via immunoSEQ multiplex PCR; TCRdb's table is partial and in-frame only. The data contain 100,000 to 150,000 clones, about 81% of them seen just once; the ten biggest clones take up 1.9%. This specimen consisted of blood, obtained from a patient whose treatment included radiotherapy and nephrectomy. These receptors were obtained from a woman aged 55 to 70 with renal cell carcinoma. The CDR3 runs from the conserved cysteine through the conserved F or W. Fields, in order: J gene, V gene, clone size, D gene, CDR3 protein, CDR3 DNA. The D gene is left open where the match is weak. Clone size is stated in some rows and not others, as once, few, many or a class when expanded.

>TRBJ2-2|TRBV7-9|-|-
CASSLRTTGELFF
TGTGCCAGCAGCTTAAGGACCACCGGGGAGCTGTTTTTT
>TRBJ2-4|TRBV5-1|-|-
CASSLEQGADIQYF
TGCGCCAGCAGCTTGGAACAGGGAGCGGACATTCAGTACTTC
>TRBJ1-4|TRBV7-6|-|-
CASSLEADNEKLFF
TGTGCCAGCAGCTTAGAGGCTGATAATGAAAAACTGTTTTTT
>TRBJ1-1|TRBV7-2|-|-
CASSLDSGLNTEAFF
TGTGCCAGCAGCTTAGATTCAGGTCTCAACACTGAAGCTTTCTTT
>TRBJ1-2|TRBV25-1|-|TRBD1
CASSDRGTMGYTF
TGTGCCAGCAGTGACAGGGGGACTATGGGCTACACCTTC
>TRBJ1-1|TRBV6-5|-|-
CASTGWVNTEAFF
TGTGCCAGTACTGGGTGGGTTAACACTGAAGCTTTCTTT
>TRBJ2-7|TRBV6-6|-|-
CASTVAYEQYF
TGTGCCAGCACCGTCGCCTACGAGCAGTACTTC
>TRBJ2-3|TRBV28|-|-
CASSLRGLLPSSTDTQYF
TGTGCCAGCAGTTTAAGGGGACTTCTACCTTCTAGCACAGATACGCAGTATTTT
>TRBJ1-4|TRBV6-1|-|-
CASSEALSRDYEKLFF
TGTGCCAGCAGTGAAGCGCTCAGTAGGGACTACGAAAAACTGTTTTTT
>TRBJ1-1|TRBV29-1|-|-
CSVSVMNTEAFF
TGCAGCGTGTCAGTCATGAACACTGAAGCTTTCTTT
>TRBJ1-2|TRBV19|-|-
CASSIDRGGYTF
TGTGCCAGTAGTATAGACAGGGGCGGCTACACCTTC
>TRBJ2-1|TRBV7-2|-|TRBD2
CASTLGGLASNEQFF
TGTGCCAGCACCTTGGGGGGACTAGCGTCAAATGAGCAGTTCTTC
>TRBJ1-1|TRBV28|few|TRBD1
CASIPGQGNTEAFF
TGTGCCAGCATCCCGGGACAGGGGAACACTGAAGCTTTCTTT
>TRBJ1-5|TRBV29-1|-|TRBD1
CSVGQGGNQPQHF
TGCAGCGTGGGACAGGGAGGTAATCAGCCCCAGCATTTT
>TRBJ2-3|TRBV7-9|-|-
CASSPSSPGFTDTQYF
TGTGCCAGCAGCCCCAGCAGTCCAGGGTTCACAGATACGCAGTATTTT
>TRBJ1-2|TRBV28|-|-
CASSLLGDYGYTF
TGTGCCAGCAGCCTCCTGGGGGATTATGGCTACACCTTC
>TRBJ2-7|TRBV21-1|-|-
CASSSRRGALHYEQYF
TGTGCCAGCAGCAGTCGGCGGGGGGCCCTACACTACGAGCAGTACTTC
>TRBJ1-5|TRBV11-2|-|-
CASSFTGQPQHF
TGTGCCAGCAGCTTTACAGGACAGCCCCAGCATTTT
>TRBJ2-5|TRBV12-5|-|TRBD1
CASGLGQGVGETQYF
TGTGCTAGTGGTTTGGGACAGGGGGTTGGGGAGACCCAGTACTTC
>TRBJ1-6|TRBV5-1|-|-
CASSLLGRSPLHF
TGCGCCAGCAGCTTGTTGGGGAGGTCACCCCTCCACTTT
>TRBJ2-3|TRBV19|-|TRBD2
CASRTVAGQVGDTQYF
TGTGCCAGTAGAACGGTAGCGGGACAAGTAGGAGATACGCAGTATTTT
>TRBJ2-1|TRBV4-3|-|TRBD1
CASSQGDRDIYNEQFF
TGCGCCAGCAGCCAGGGGGACAGGGACATCTACAATGAGCAGTTCTTC
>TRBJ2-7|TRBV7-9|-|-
CASSLNDAKGEQYF
TGTGCCAGCAGCTTAAACGATGCTAAGGGCGAGCAGTACTTC
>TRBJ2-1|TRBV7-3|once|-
CASSTMSGGGYNEQFF
TGTGCCAGCAGCACAATGAGCGGTGGTGGCTACAATGAGCAGTTCTTC
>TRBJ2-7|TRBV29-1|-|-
CSVLRGSYEQYF
TGCAGCGTTTTGAGGGGTTCCTACGAGCAGTACTTC
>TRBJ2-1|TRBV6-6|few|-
CASSYAGQGNEQFF
TGTGCCAGCAGTTACGCGGGACAAGGGAATGAGCAGTTCTTC
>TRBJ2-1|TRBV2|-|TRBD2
CASSESPPGGGEQFF
TGTGCCAGCAGTGAATCCCCCCCCGGCGGGGGGGAGCAGTTCTTC
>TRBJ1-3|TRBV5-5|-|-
CASSLGARGIGNTIYF
TGTGCCAGCAGCCTGGGCGCAAGGGGAATTGGAAACACCATATATTTT
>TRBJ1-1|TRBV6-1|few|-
CASTWTELNTEAFF
TGTGCCAGCACATGGACAGAACTGAACACTGAAGCTTTCTTT
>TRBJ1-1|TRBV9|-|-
CASSAKGDGVNTEAFF
TGTGCCAGCAGCGCAAAGGGGGACGGTGTGAACACTGAAGCTTTCTTT
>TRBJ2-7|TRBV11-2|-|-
CASSLDLNYEQYF
TGTGCCAGCAGCTTAGACTTAAACTACGAGCAGTACTTC
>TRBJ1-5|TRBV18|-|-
CASSAGERGQPQHF
TGTGCCAGCTCAGCAGGGGAGAGGGGTCAGCCCCAGCATTTT
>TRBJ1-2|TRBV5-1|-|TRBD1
CASRDDRRGRGYGYTF
TGCGCCAGCAGAGACGACCGCAGGGGGCGAGGCTATGGCTACACCTTC
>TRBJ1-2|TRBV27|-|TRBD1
CASRRLGETGERFVGYTF
TGTGCCAGCCGGAGGTTAGGGGAGACAGGGGAAAGATTTGTAGGCTACACCTTC
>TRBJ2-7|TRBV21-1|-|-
CASSSPRALSYEQYF
TGTGCCAGCAGTTCCCCGAGAGCCCTATCCTACGAGCAGTACTTC